The sequence of this TCR beta chain was determined in a study of tumor and adjacent non-tumor tissue in lung cancer. Overall study context: There were 12 adenocarcinoma, 2 squamous cell carcinoma and 1 small cell lung cancer cases. On average, productive TCRbeta reads reached about 4.17 million per sample. Whole-study results and caveats: Tumor tissue had significantly higher TCR diversity than normal lung. Normal lung showed higher cumulative top 100 clone frequency than tumor.

A modified ARM-PCR protocol with three rounds of nested PCR amplified TCRbeta. TCRdb ran MiXCR on the multiplex PCR reads and lists one entry per CDR3 protein. The data show approximately 76,000 distinct CDR3 sequences, with about two thirds seen just once and around 13% held by the top ten. Per germline, CDR1 SGHDN and CDR2 FVKESK. The CDR3 runs 17 residues. RNA was extracted from bulk tissue without any cell sorting. Points on this clonotype: The target antigen is unknown. An end of the junction differs from the germline gene, which may be a read error.

The sample was lung tumor tissue. This chain joins TRBV14 and TRBJ1-1, with 8 nucleotides matching TRBD1. The TCR comes from a woman in her seventies with non-small cell lung cancer. The CDR3 is CVSSQDLGTGLDTEAFF. The CDR3 nucleotides read TGTGTCAGCAGCCAAGATTTGGGGACAGGATTGGACACTGAAGCTTTCTTT. The full variable domain, completed using reference TRBV14 and TRBJ1-1, is EAGVTQFPSHSVIEKGQTVTLRCDPISGHDNLYWYRRVMGKEIKFLLHFVKESKQDESGMPNNRFLAERTGGTYSTLKVQPAELEDSGVYFCVSSQDLGTGLDTEAFFGQGTRLTVV.